This record covers a single T cell receptor (beta chain). The data originate from a study of blood T cell repertoires in COVID-19. Across the whole study: Whether acute or convalescent, the COVID-19 samples came from the United States, Italy and Spain.

V was pared by 9 bases and J by 3 bases, with 12 bases between. This CDR3 has 13 residues. The germline gives CDR1 MNHEY, CDR2 SVGAGI. Original processing notes: Estimated nucleated cell counts came from reference gene primer amplification. The assay was immunoSEQ multiplex PCR, and TCRdb's table has in-frame clones only and misses some. Clonal size and the V and J genes are those of that table, whereas D and trimming came from the DNA. The table lists about 300,000 clones, 70% to 90% of them singletons, with more than 6.5% in the top ten. The receptor comes from a woman aged 30 to 39 who had recovered from COVID-19. The chain has TRBV6-5 and TRBJ1-5; the D is unclear. The specimen was peripheral blood. The CDR3 DNA is TGTGCCAGTCGGATACAGATCAATCAGCCCCAGCATTTT. Protein sequence: CASRIQINQPQHF.